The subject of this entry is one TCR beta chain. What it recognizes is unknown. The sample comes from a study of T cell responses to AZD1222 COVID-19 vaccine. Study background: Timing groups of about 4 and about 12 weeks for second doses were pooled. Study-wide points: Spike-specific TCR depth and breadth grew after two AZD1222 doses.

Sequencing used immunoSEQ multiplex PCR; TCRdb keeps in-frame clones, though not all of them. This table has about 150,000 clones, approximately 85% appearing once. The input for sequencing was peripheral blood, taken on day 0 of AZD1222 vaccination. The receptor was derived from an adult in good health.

The CDR3 DNA is TGTGCCCTCGCTAGCGGGCTTAGTGGCAATGAGCAGTTCTTC. Protein sequence: CALASGLSGNEQFF. The chain carries TRBV10-3 and TRBJ2-1; 8 bases align to TRBD2. This CDR3 is 14 amino acids long. Germline trimming cut 11 bases from V and 6 bases from J; bases unmatched to any gene: 12. From germline, CDR1 is ENHRY and CDR2 SYGVKD.